In this sample, the clone carrying this TCR beta chain turned up once. The ends were cut back, 4 bases at V and 0 bases at J, with 11 bases in the middle. Germline assignment: CDR1 SGHRS and CDR2 YFSETQ. CDR3 length: 14 amino acids. Assay: immunoSEQ multiplex PCR; the TCRdb copy retains only in-frame clones and omits some. The sample lists 130,000 to 150,000 clones, more than 90% seen once, with about 3% in the top ten. This record comes from a study of control samples from healthy donors and cancer patients. The V call is TRBV5-1, the J call TRBJ2-7; D possibly corresponds to TRBD1 (6 bases). The sequenced sample was blood. The sequence was obtained from a man aged 25 to 40 in good health. The CDR3, as DNA: TGCGCCAGCAGCCAACAGGGCCTCTCCTACGAGCAGTACTTC. Amino acids: CASSQQGLSYEQYF.